The rows below give T cell receptor beta chains drawn from one sample of a study of blood T cell repertoires in COVID-19. TCRdb's table, derived via immunoSEQ multiplex PCR, lists solely in-frame clones and lacks some. The sample comprises fewer than 300,000 clones, around 89% of which are singletons, and just under 9% rests with the top ten. What was sequenced was PBMCs or T cells enriched from blood (not recorded which). The receptors were sampled from a middle-aged man who had recovered from COVID-19. Both conserved end residues are part of each CDR3. The order of the fields is V gene, clone size, J gene, D gene, CDR3 DNA, CDR3 protein. The D gene is left open where the match is weak. The listing skips clone size in some rows; elsewhere it reads once, few, many or a size class.

V gene: TRBV3-1/TRBV3-2
clone size: NA
J gene: TRBJ2-7
D gene: TRBD1
CDR3 DNA: TGTGCCAGCAGCCAGGGACAGGGGTATACTGACGAGCAGTACTTC
CDR3 protein: CASSQGQGYTDEQYF

V gene: TRBV18
clone size: NA
J gene: TRBJ1-6
D gene: NA
CDR3 DNA: TGTGCCAGCTCACGGGAGGGACGAAGGCTCGGTTCACCCCTCCACTTT
CDR3 protein: CASSREGRRLGSPLHF

V gene: TRBV6-5
clone size: NA
J gene: TRBJ1-6
D gene: NA
CDR3 DNA: TGTGCCAGCAGTTACTCGGGGGGGGCTGATTCACCCCTCCACTTT
CDR3 protein: CASSYSGGADSPLHF

V gene: TRBV3-1/TRBV3-2
clone size: NA
J gene: TRBJ1-5
D gene: NA
CDR3 DNA: TGTGCCAGCAGCCAAGGTCGGGGAGTGGCTCAGCCCCAGCATTTT
CDR3 protein: CASSQGRGVAQPQHF

V gene: TRBV4-1
clone size: NA
J gene: TRBJ2-1
D gene: TRBD2
CDR3 DNA: TGCGCCAGCAGCCAAGGTCGGGGGGGCCTTTGGATGAAGAATGAGCAGTTCTTC
CDR3 protein: CASSQGRGGLWMKNEQFF

V gene: TRBV12-3/TRBV12-4
clone size: few
J gene: TRBJ1-1
D gene: NA
CDR3 DNA: TGTGCCAGCAGACGGACAGTCGCTGAAGCTTTCTTT
CDR3 protein: CASRRTVAEAFF

V gene: TRBV14
clone size: NA
J gene: TRBJ2-7
D gene: TRBD2
CDR3 DNA: TGTGCCAGCAGCCAAGCTTCTTTGCGGGGGAGATCCTACGAGCAGTACTTC
CDR3 protein: CASSQASLRGRSYEQYF

V gene: TRBV28
clone size: NA
J gene: TRBJ2-7
D gene: TRBD1
CDR3 DNA: TGTGCCAGCAGGTCCCGGGACAGGCACTCCTACGAGCAGTACTTC
CDR3 protein: CASRSRDRHSYEQYF

V gene: TRBV7-7
clone size: once
J gene: TRBJ2-2
D gene: NA
CDR3 DNA: TGTGCTAGCAGCTTAGAAATCGGGAACACCGGGGAGCTGTTTTTT
CDR3 protein: CASSLEIGNTGELFF

V gene: TRBV7-8
clone size: NA
J gene: TRBJ2-3
D gene: NA
CDR3 DNA: TGTGCCAGCAGCTTCCGGGATCTACAACTCGCGGGGCAGTATTTT
CDR3 protein: CASSFRDLQLAGQYF

V gene: TRBV25-1
clone size: NA
J gene: TRBJ1-5
D gene: NA
CDR3 DNA: TGTGCCAGCAGCGACCCCCTGGACAGTAGCAATCAGCCCCAGCATTTT
CDR3 protein: CASSDPLDSSNQPQHF

V gene: TRBV28
clone size: NA
J gene: TRBJ2-5
D gene: TRBD2
CDR3 DNA: TGTGCCAGCAGTTTAGCGGGAGCGGGGGAGACCCAGTACTTC
CDR3 protein: CASSLAGAGETQYF

V gene: TRBV5-4
clone size: NA
J gene: TRBJ2-3
D gene: NA
CDR3 DNA: TGTGCCAGCAGCTTGGAGAGTCCGACAGATACGCAGTATTTT
CDR3 protein: CASSLESPTDTQYF

V gene: TRBV6-1
clone size: NA
J gene: TRBJ2-7
D gene: TRBD1
CDR3 DNA: TGTGCCAGCAGTGAATACACAGGGGGTTACGAGCAGTACTTC
CDR3 protein: CASSEYTGGYEQYF

V gene: TRBV27
clone size: NA
J gene: TRBJ2-5
D gene: TRBD2
CDR3 DNA: TGTGCCAGCAGTTCCCTCGGGGGGGAGGAGACCCAGTACTTC
CDR3 protein: CASSSLGGEETQYF

V gene: TRBV7-3
clone size: few
J gene: TRBJ2-7
D gene: TRBD2
CDR3 DNA: TGTGCCAGCAGCCGGGACTACTCCTACGAGCAGTACTTC
CDR3 protein: CASSRDYSYEQYF

V gene: TRBV10-3
clone size: NA
J gene: TRBJ1-1
D gene: NA
CDR3 DNA: TGTGCCATCAGCGAAACACTGAACACTGAAGCTTTCTTT
CDR3 protein: CAISETLNTEAFF

V gene: TRBV4-1
clone size: NA
J gene: TRBJ2-1
D gene: TRBD2
CDR3 DNA: TGCGCCAGCAGCCAAATCCTAGCGGGTAATATCGGATCCTACAATGAGCAGTTCTTC
CDR3 protein: CASSQILAGNIGSYNEQFF

V gene: TRBV9
clone size: NA
J gene: TRBJ2-1
D gene: TRBD2
CDR3 DNA: TGTGCCAGCAGCTTCCGGACTAGCGGGAGAATAAATGAGCAGTTCTTC
CDR3 protein: CASSFRTSGRINEQFF

V gene: TRBV28
clone size: NA
J gene: TRBJ1-1
D gene: TRBD1
CDR3 DNA: TGTGCCAGCAGTTTGCGAAGGGGGCGCGGCACTGAAGCTTTCTTT
CDR3 protein: CASSLRRGRGTEAFF

V gene: TRBV4-2
clone size: NA
J gene: TRBJ2-7
D gene: TRBD2
CDR3 DNA: TGTGCCAGCAGCCAATTACGGACTAGCGGTGCAAACTACGAGCAGTACTTC
CDR3 protein: CASSQLRTSGANYEQYF

V gene: TRBV5-8
clone size: NA
J gene: TRBJ1-5
D gene: NA
CDR3 DNA: TGTGCCAGCAGCTTTGGAGGTAGGCCCCAGCATTTT
CDR3 protein: CASSFGGRPQHF

V gene: TRBV2
clone size: NA
J gene: TRBJ2-1
D gene: TRBD2
CDR3 DNA: TGTGCCAGCAGCTACAGAGCGGGGGGGAAGGTCTATGAGCAGTTCTTC
CDR3 protein: CASSYRAGGKVYEQFF

V gene: TRBV13
clone size: once
J gene: TRBJ2-7
D gene: NA
CDR3 DNA: TGTGCCAGCAGCTCCCCTTCGCGGGGTCCATACGAGCAGTACTTC
CDR3 protein: CASSSPSRGPYEQYF

V gene: TRBV5-1
clone size: NA
J gene: TRBJ1-1
D gene: NA
CDR3 DNA: TGCGCCAGCAGCATAACAGGGACCACTGAAGCTTTCTTT
CDR3 protein: CASSITGTTEAFF

V gene: TRBV6-1
clone size: NA
J gene: TRBJ1-1
D gene: NA
CDR3 DNA: TGTGCCAGCAGTGAAGCGCTTCCGGAGGGGTGGGACACTGAAGCTTTCTTT
CDR3 protein: CASSEALPEGWDTEAFF